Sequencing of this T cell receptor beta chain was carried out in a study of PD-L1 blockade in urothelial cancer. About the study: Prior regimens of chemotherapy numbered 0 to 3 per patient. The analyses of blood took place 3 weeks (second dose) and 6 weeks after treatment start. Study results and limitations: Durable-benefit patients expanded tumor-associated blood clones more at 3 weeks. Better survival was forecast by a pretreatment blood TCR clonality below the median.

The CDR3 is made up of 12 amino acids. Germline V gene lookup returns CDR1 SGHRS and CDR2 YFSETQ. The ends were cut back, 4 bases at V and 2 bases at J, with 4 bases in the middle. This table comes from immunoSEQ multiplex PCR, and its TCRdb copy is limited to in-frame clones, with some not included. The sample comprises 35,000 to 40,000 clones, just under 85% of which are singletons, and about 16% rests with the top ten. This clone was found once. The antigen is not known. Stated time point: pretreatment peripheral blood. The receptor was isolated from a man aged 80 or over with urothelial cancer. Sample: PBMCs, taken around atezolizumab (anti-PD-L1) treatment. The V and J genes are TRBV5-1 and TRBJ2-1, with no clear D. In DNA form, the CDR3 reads TGCGCCAGCAGCGAGACCTACAATGAGCAGTTCTTC. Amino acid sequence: CASSETYNEQFF.